The 22 T cell receptor beta chains below come from one sample, sequenced in a study of shared clonotypes between healthy human individuals. Libraries were prepared by immunoSEQ multiplex PCR; TCRdb keeps only in-frame clonotypes and omits some of them. The table lists about 660,000 clones, roughly 70% of them singletons. What was sequenced was memory CD4+ T cells sorted from blood. The subset is: CD45RA-negative fraction. The receptors come from a woman between 25 and 40 years old in good health.

The chain carries TRBV28 and TRBJ1-3; D is uncertain. CDR1 and CDR2 from the germline V gene are MDHEN and SYDVKM. V lost 8 bases to trimming and J lost 0 bases, with 5 bases between them. CDR3 length: 12 amino acids. The CDR3 DNA sequence: TGTGCCAGCGGACTCTCTGGAAACACCATATATTTT. Translation gives CASGLSGNTIYF.

The chain combines TRBV5-1 with TRBJ2-3, with 8 bases lining up with TRBD1. This CDR3 region has 15 residues. V shed 5 bases and J 2 bases; nucleotides not matched to a gene: 7. Germline CDR1 and CDR2: SGHRS and YFSETQ. CDR3 sequence reads: CASRAPGQVTDTQYF. In DNA form, the CDR3 reads TGCGCCAGCAGAGCACCGGGACAGGTCACAGATACGCAGTATTTT.

The sample holds one count of this clone. The chain employs TRBV6-6 and TRBJ2-3; D not certain. There are 14 residues in the CDR3. The V gene's germline CDR1 is MNHNY and CDR2 SVGAGI (reference sequence). Trimming stripped 5 bases from V and 1 base from J, with 10 bases between. CDR3 in amino acids: CASSPRTGTDTQYF. CDR3 DNA sequence: TGTGCCAGCAGTCCTCGGACCGGCACAGATACGCAGTATTTT.

The genes are TRBV5-1 and TRBJ2-1, with 8 bases that match TRBD2. Germline V gives CDR1 SGHRS, CDR2 YFSETQ. Unmatched junction bases numbered 6, after V lost 3 bases and J lost 4 bases. The CDR3 covers 15 residues. Here the CDR3 DNA reads TGCGCCAGCAGCTCTCGACTAGCGCCGTACAATGAGCAGTTCTTC. It codes for CASSSRLAPYNEQFF. The full variable domain, its missing parts supplied by reference TRBV5-1 and TRBJ2-1, is KAGVTQTPRYLIKTRGQQVTLSCSPISGHRSVSWYQQTPGQGLQFLFEYFSETQRNKGNFPGRFSGRQFSNSRSEMNVSTLELGDSALYLCASSSRLAPYNEQFFGPGTRLTVL.

On this clone: The same CDR3 also results from other DNA sequences found in this sample. This chain links TRBV2 with TRBJ1-5; maybe TRBD1 (5 bases). Trimming removed 6 bases at V and 5 bases at J, with 11 bases between. The CDR3 is 13 residues long. Germline lookup yields CDR1 SNHLY and CDR2 FYNNEI. DNA of the CDR3: TGTGCCAGCAGCGAGACAGAGGATCAGCCCCAGCATTTT. It is translated as CASSETEDQPQHF.

The rearrangement joins TRBV10-1 to TRBJ2-7; 8 bases align to TRBD2. This CDR3 is 12 amino acids long. In germline, CDR1 is WNHNN, CDR2 SYGVQD (reference sequence). The V segment lost 10 bases and the J segment 4 bases; nucleotides outside the gene matches: 6. CDR3 sequence: CANQREIYEQYF. CDR3 coding DNA: TGCGCCAACCAGCGGGAGATATACGAGCAGTACTTC.

The CDR3 loop is CASSLDLAETNEKLFF. The CDR3 bases are TGTGCCAGCAGTTTAGATCTGGCGGAAACTAATGAAAAACTGTTTTTT. J is TRBJ1-4 and V is TRBV28; unclear D gene. The CDR3 runs to 16 residues. The germline V gene has CDR1 MDHEN and CDR2 SYDVKM. The V gene lost 2 bases and the J gene lost 1 base, with 11 bases spanning the gap.

The V and J genes are TRBV11-2 and TRBJ2-3, with D maybe TRBD2 (6 bases). Germline V gene data show CDR1 as SGHAT and CDR2 as FQNNGV. There are 16 residues in the CDR3. Trimming stripped 1 base from V and 0 bases from J, with 11 bases between. The CDR3 DNA sequence: TGTGCCAGCAGCTTAGGGGTAGCGGACAGCACAGATACGCAGTATTTT. As protein: CASSLGVADSTDTQYF.

CDR3 nucleotide sequence: TGTGCCAGCAGCGTAGATTTGTCGGCGGGGTCTAACAATGAGCAGTTCTTC. Protein: CASSVDLSAGSNNEQFF. V usage is TRBV9 and J usage is TRBJ2-1, with a weak D call TRBD2 (6 bases). The CDR3 totals 17 residues. CDR1 SGDLS and CDR2 YYNGEE come from the germline V gene. The V end lost 0 bases, the J end lost 5 bases, and 18 bases lay between the germline ends.

The chain couples TRBV4-1 to TRBJ1-4; D is ambiguous. With 1 base removed from V and 0 bases from J, the gap between germline ends came to 15 bases. The CDR3 sequence is 18 residues long. In germline, CDR1 is MGHRA, CDR2 YSYEKL. CDR3 coding DNA: TGCGCCAGCAGCCAAGGAAAGGGTGCCGATTCAACTAATGAAAAACTGTTTTTT. Amino acids: CASSQGKGADSTNEKLFF.

The chain links TRBV7-7 to TRBJ1-2; TRBD1 aligns across 7 bases. The germline V gene has CDR1 SSHAT and CDR2 FNYEAQ (reference sequence). After removal of 5 bases from V and 5 bases from J, the junction contained 11 bases not matched to a gene. There are 15 residues in the CDR3. CDR3 DNA: TGTGCCAGCAGCGTCTCCGGGACAGCGATATATGGCTACACCTTC. It specifies CASSVSGTAIYGYTF.

This chain connects TRBV7-9 to TRBJ1-2; TRBD1 matches at 8 bases. CDR3 length equals 14 residues. CDR1 is SEHNR, CDR2 FQNEAQ, per germline (reference sequence). Losses at the gene ends were 5 bases for V and 2 bases for J; bases not matched to a gene: 4. For the CDR3, the DNA is TGTGCCAGCAGCCCCTGGACAGGGAACTATGGCTACACCTTC. It translates to CASSPWTGNYGYTF.

To note about this clone: The same CDR3 also results from other DNA sequences found in this sample. J is TRBJ2-3 and V is TRBV5-1, with D unresolved. Deletions cut 0 bases from V and 0 bases from J, with 8 bases between. CDR1 and CDR2 from the germline V gene are SGHRS and YFSETQ. This CDR3 is 15 amino acids long. The CDR3 nucleotides read TGCGCCAGCAGCTTGGGGGTTGCTAGCACAGATACGCAGTATTTT. Translated, it gives CASSLGVASTDTQYF.

The chain recombines TRBV28 with TRBJ2-7; TRBD1 is a possible D gene (6 bases). V dropped 2 bases and J dropped 9 bases, with 17 bases sitting between them. Per the germline V gene, CDR1 is MDHEN and CDR2 is SYDVKM. The CDR3 extends over 14 amino acids. CDR3: CASSLGTTKRGQYF. CDR3 nucleotide sequence: TGTGCCAGCAGTTTAGGGACAACGAAACGGGGGCAGTACTTC.

The sample holds one count of this clone. At the DNA level, this CDR3 is encoded by other sequences in the same sample as well. This rearrangement joins TRBV29-1 to TRBJ2-7, with 7 bases fitting TRBD1. This CDR3 contains 12 residues. CDR1 and CDR2 from the germline V gene are SQVTM and ANQGSEA. After removal of 6 bases from V and 2 bases from J, the junction contained 4 bases not matched to a gene. The CDR3 sequence: CSVRDRAYEQYF. CDR3 nucleotides: TGCAGCGTCCGGGACAGAGCCTACGAGCAGTACTTC.

This clone showed up just once. V is TRBV7-2 and J is TRBJ2-1; a weak D match, TRBD2 (5 bases). CDR1 is SGHTA and CDR2 is FQGNSA in the germline V gene. The CDR3 is 15 amino acids. Trimming took 1 base from V and 6 from J, leaving 13 bases between them. CDR3 sequence (DNA): TGTGCCAGCAGCTTAGTGGTACTAGTTGGCAATGAGCAGTTCTTC. Translated: CASSLVVLVGNEQFF.

Of note for this clone: In the same sample, other DNA sequences code for this CDR3. V gene TRBV20-1 combines with J gene TRBJ2-7; D remains unclear. This CDR3 region has 11 residues. From germline, CDR1 is DFQATT and CDR2 SNEGSKA (reference sequence). V lost 6 bases and J 3 bases, leaving 9 bases between the germline ends. The CDR3 here is CSAGLVYEQYF. CDR3 bases: TGCAGTGCCGGTCTGGTCTACGAGCAGTACTTC.

The chain employs TRBV15 and TRBJ2-1; a possible D gene is TRBD2 (7 bases). CDR1 is LNHNV, CDR2 YYDKDF, per germline (reference sequence). V was clipped by 5 bases and J by 4 bases, with 18 bases between them. This CDR3 has 16 residues. CDR3 residues: CATSGRRGTIYNEQFF. The CDR3, as DNA: TGTGCCACCAGCGGACGGAGGGGGACTATATACAATGAGCAGTTCTTC. Full variable domain (outside the CDR3, taken from reference TRBV15 and TRBJ2-1): DAMVIQNPRYQVTQFGKPVTLSCSQTLNHNVMYWYQQKSSQAPKLLFHYYDKDFNNEADTPDNFQSRRPNTSFCFLDIRSPGLGDTAMYLCATSGRRGTIYNEQFFGPGTRLTVL.

This clone was recorded at least ten times. The chain has TRBV21-1 and TRBJ1-5. TRBV21-1 is designated a pseudogene. The CDR3 length is 15 residues. The CDR3 protein is CASSPRGKVNQPQHF. Here the CDR3 DNA reads TGTGCCAGCAGCCCCCGGGGAAAAGTCAATCAGCCCCAGCATTTT.

This sequence joins TRBV28 and TRBJ2-6; the D is unclear. V was trimmed by 5 bases and J by 4 bases, leaving 12 bases between them. From germline, CDR1 is MDHEN and CDR2 SYDVKM. The CDR3 extends over 15 amino acids. The chain's CDR3 is CASSKLDQGANVLTF. CDR3 in DNA: TGTGCCAGCAGTAAGTTGGACCAGGGGGCCAACGTCCTGACTTTC.

The V gene is TRBV29-1, the J gene TRBJ2-7, with a weak D call TRBD1 (6 bases). V lost 5 bases, J lost 6 bases, and 17 bases lay in between. This CDR3 comprises 13 residues. Germline CDR1 is SQVTM and CDR2 is ANQGSEA. CDR3 sequence (DNA): TGCAGCGTTTTAGGTTTAGGGGGTTTCGAGCAGTACTTC. Protein: CSVLGLGGFEQYF.

This clone was detected only once. V and J are TRBV28 and TRBJ1-4; 7 positions match TRBD1. The J segment lost 3 bases and the V segment lost 5 bases, leaving 9 bases of the junction unmatched. CDR1 and CDR2 from the germline V gene are MDHEN and SYDVKM. The CDR3 sequence is 16 residues long. The CDR3 bases are TGTGCCAGCAGTGAGACAGGGACGGCTTCTAATGAAAAACTGTTTTTT. Protein sequence: CASSETGTASNEKLFF.